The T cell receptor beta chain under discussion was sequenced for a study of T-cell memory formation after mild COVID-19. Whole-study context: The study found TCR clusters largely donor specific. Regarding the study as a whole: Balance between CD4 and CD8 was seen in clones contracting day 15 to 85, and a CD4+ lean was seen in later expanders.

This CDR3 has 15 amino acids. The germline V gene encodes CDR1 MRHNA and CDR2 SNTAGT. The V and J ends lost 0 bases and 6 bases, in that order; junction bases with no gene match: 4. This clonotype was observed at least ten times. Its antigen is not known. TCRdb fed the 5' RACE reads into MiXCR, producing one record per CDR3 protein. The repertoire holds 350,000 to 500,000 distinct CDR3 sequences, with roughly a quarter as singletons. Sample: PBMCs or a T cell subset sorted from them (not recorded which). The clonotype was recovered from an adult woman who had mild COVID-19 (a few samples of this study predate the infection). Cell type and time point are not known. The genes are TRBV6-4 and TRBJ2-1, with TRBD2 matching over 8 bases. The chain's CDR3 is CASSDSGLDSNEQFF. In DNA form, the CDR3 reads TGTGCCAGCAGTGACTCGGGACTAGATAGCAATGAGCAGTTCTTC.